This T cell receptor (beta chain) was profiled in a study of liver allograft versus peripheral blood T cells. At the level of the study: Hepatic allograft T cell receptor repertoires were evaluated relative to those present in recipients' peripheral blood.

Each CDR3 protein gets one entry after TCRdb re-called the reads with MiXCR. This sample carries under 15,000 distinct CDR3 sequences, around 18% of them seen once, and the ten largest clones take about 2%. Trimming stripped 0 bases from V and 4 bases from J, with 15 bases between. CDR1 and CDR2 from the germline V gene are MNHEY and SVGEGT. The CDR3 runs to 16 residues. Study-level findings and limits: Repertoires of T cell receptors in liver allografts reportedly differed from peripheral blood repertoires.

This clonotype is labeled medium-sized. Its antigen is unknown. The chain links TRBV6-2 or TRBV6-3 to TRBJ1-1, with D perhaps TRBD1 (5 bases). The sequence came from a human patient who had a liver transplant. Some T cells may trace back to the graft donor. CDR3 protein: CASSYSTKGEGTEAFF. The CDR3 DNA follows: TGTGCCAGCAGTTACTCGACGAAAGGGGAGGGCACTGAAGCTTTCTTT.